Listed below are T cell receptor delta chains from one sample, sequenced in a study of Vδ1+ human thymocytes. TCRdb used CATT to re-call clones from the multiplex PCR reads. The sample consists of about 75,000 delta-chain clones, about 35% of them appearing once. The sample consisted of Vdelta1+ gamma-delta thymocytes from the thymus. The origin of the receptors is a boy in the first two years of life who had congenital heart surgery. The CDR3 runs from the conserved cysteine through the conserved F or W. A D gene is named only where the DNA matches it firmly. Size tells how often a clone was seen (once, few, many) or the class of an expanded clone, and some rows leave it out.

22	few	TRDJ1	TRDD3	TRDV1	TGTGCTCTTGGGGAACCTCTCTTCCTACTGACCTGGGGGATACTAGACACCGATAAACTCATCTTT	CALGEPLFLLTWGILDTDKLIF
16	few	TRDJ1	NA	TRDV1	TGTGCTCTTGGGGGGGCCTTCCCGGACCCCACCGATAAACTCATCTTT	CALGGAFPDPTDKLIF
21	few	TRDJ1	TRDD3	TRDV1	TGTGCTCTTGGGGCACGTTCGGCCTACTGGGGGCGAGCGGCCCACACCGATAAACTCATCTTT	CALGARSAYWGRAAHTDKLIF
19	few	TRDJ1	NA	TRDV1	TGTGCTCTTGGGGAACGTACGCCCCATACGGGTCCAGACGGCTGGAAACTCATCTTT	CALGERTPHTGPDGWKLIF
19	NA	TRDJ1	TRDD3	TRDV1	TGTGCTCTTGGGGATGGGCGCACTGGGGGATATTTGTACACCGATAAACTCATCTTT	CALGDGRTGGYLYTDKLIF
22	few	TRDJ1	TRDD3	TRDV1	TGTGCTCTTGGGGAACCCGGGATTCCTACGTCTTGGGGGATACTAATAACCGATAAACTCATCTTT	CALGEPGIPTSWGILITDKLIF
28	NA	TRDJ1	TRDD3	TRDV1	TGTGCTCTTGGGGAACGATTACCTTCCTACCCGTACTGGGGGATACCTGCCCTGGGCCCTTCGTACACCGATAAACTCATCTTT	CALGERLPSYPYWGIPALGPSYTDKLIF
18	NA	TRDJ1	TRDD3	TRDV1	TGTGCCCTTGGGGAAAATACACTGGGGGATACAAGCACCGATAAACTCATCTTT	CALGENTLGDTSTDKLIF
15	few	TRDJ1	NA	TRDV1	TGTGCTCTTGGGGATTTAACTGGGCTCGGGGATAAACTCATCTTT	CALGDLTGLGDKLIF
16	few	TRDJ1	NA	TRDV1	TGTGCTCTTGGGCCCCCCTCCGGGAGGGACACCGATAAACTCACCTTT	CALGPPSGRDTDKLTF
14	few	TRDJ1	NA	TRDV3	TGTGCCCTCCAGTCGGGACGGCTTGCCGATAAACTCATCTTT	CALQSGRLADKLIF
22	NA	TRDJ2	TRDD3	TRDV1	TGTGCTCTTGGGGAACTCAGGCCGTATGACTGGGGGAAAACGCGGGGAACAGCACGACTCTTCTTT	CALGELRPYDWGKTRGTARLFF
19	NA	TRDJ1	TRDD3	TRDV1	TGTGCTCTTGGGGTTCACTTCATTCAGTACTGGGGGGAACACGATAAACTCATCTTT	CALGVHFIQYWGEHDKLIF
20	once	TRDJ1	NA	TRDV1	TGTGCTCTTGGGGAAGCAGGACTACGACCTGACTGGGTCCACACCGATAAACTCATCTTT	CALGEAGLRPDWVHTDKLIF
22	NA	TRDJ1	TRDD3	TRDV1	TGTGCTCTTGGGGAACCAAGCATACCCGTACTGGGGGGTAGGACCTACACCGATAAACTCATCTTT	CALGEPSIPVLGGRTYTDKLIF
24	NA	TRDJ1	TRDD3	TRDV1	TGTGCTCTTGGGGAACGATGCCAGACCTTCCCCCTGGGGGACCGCCTTTGGTACACCGATAAACTCATCTTT	CALGERCQTFPLGDRLWYTDKLIF
17	NA	TRDJ1	TRDD3	TRDV1	TGTGCTCTTGGGGATTCTTATGGGGGACGGTACACCGATAAACTCATCTTT	CALGDSYGGRYTDKLIF
23	NA	TRDJ1	NA	TRDV1	TGTGCTCTTGGGGAACTCGTTCAACAACCCTCCCTACGATACGTTGTTCCTCTACTAAAACTCATCTTT	CALGELVQQPSLRYVVPLLKLIF
21	NA	TRDJ1	TRDD3	TRDV1	TGTGCTCTTGGGGAACTCGGGTACTGGGGGATCACGCCCTCGTACACCGATAAACTCATCTTT	CALGELGYWGITPSYTDKLIF
15	many	TRDJ1	NA	TRDV2	TGTGCCTGTGACACTCCTACTGGTTTAACCGATAAACTCATCTTT	CACDTPTGLTDKLIF
19	few	TRDJ1	TRDD3	TRDV1	TGTGCTCTTGGGGTCGGGCCTAAACTGGGGGATACGCGGACCGATAAACTCATCTTT	CALGVGPKLGDTRTDKLIF
21	NA	TRDJ1	TRDD3	TRDV1	TGTGCTCTTGGGGAACCCCCTCGACTGGGGGATAAGGGAGTTCACACCGATAAACTCATCTTT	CALGEPPRLGDKGVHTDKLIF
22	NA	TRDJ1	TRDD3	TRDV1	TGTGCTCTTGGTGAATACGAGCTTCTCCCCATACTGGGGGATACGCGCAAAGTGTCACTCATCTTT	CALGEYELLPILGDTRKVSLIF
19	few	TRDJ1	TRDD3	TRDV1	TGTGCTCTTGGGGTCCCTGGGGGCCTGGGGGATCTAAAATATCTGAAACTCATCTTT	CALGVPGGLGDLKYLKLIF
22	NA	TRDJ1	TRDD3	TRDV1	TGTGCTCTTGGGGAACTATCACCTTCCAAGACTGGGGGATACAGGGGCACCGATAAACTCATCTTT	CALGELSPSKTGGYRGTDKLIF
21	few	TRDJ1	NA	TRDV1	TGTGCTCTTGGGAACCTTCCCAAAGTGGTGGGGATCCTACCTTACACCGATAAACTCATCTTT	CALGNLPKVVGILPYTDKLIF
21	NA	TRDJ1	TRDD3	TRDV2	TGTGCCTGTGACATTACCGGCAGACTGGGGGATAGGAACGGAGTCACCGATAAACTCATCTTT	CACDITGRLGDRNGVTDKLIF
10	NA	TRDJ1	NA	TRDV1	TGTGCTCTTGGAGCCCGAACCACCATCTTT	CALGARTTIF
20	NA	TRDJ1	TRDD3	TRDV1	TGTGCTCTTGGGATAGAACTGGGGGATACACGACAGGTTTACACCGATAAACTCATCTTT	CALGIELGDTRQVYTDKLIF
18	NA	TRDJ1	NA	TRDV1	TGTGCTCTTGGGGAATTGTCCTGGTCACTGAAGTACACCGATAAACTCATCTTT	CALGELSWSLKYTDKLIF
21	few	TRDJ1	TRDD3	TRDV1	TGTGCTCTTGGGGAAATCGTCTCCCCGTACTGGGGGACCCCGAGGAGCGATAAACTCATCTTT	CALGEIVSPYWGTPRSDKLIF
16	NA	TRDJ1	TRDD3	TRDV1	TGTGCTCTTGGGGAACTAGTTCGGGGGGATACGCGTATACTCATCTTT	CALGELVRGDTRILIF
18	few	TRDJ1	TRDD3	TRDV1	TGTGCTCTTGGGAACCTTCTCCAACTGGGGGTCCACACCGATAAACTCATCTTT	CALGNLLQLGVHTDKLIF
17	few	TRDJ1	TRDD3	TRDV1	TGTGCTCTTGGGGACGACGTCTGGGGGCCGTACACCGATAAACTCATCTTT	CALGDDVWGPYTDKLIF
26	NA	TRDJ1	NA	TRDV1	TGTGCTCTTGGGGACCTTCTTCCTAATTTTCTGGGGGACTTGTCTGCAACTCGTCCGTACACCGATAAACTCATCTTT	CALGDLLPNFLGDLSATRPYTDKLIF
19	NA	TRDJ1	TRDD3	TRDV1	TGTGCTCTTGGGCCCTCGCCCGCCCCGGGGCTGGGGGATACGATCAAACTCATCTTT	CALGPSPAPGLGDTIKLIF
21	NA	TRDJ1	TRDD3	TRDV1	TGTGCTCTTGGGGACTCCCGAGGTTCCCTTCTACTGGGGACCTACACCGATAAACTCATCTTT	CALGDSRGSLLLGTYTDKLIF
18	NA	TRDJ1	TRDD2	TRDV1	TGTGCTCTTGTCTCCCCCAGCCTTCCTAGAGCGTCCACCGATAAACTCATCTTT	CALVSPSLPRASTDKLIF
19	NA	TRDJ1	NA	TRDV1	TGTGCTCTTGGGGAACTCTTGGGAGCTGGGGACCTATACACCGATAAACTCATCTTT	CALGELLGAGDLYTDKLIF
20	NA	TRDJ1	NA	TRDV1	TGTGCTCTTGGGGAACTCTTTGTCCATGGGGACCAAACGCCCACCGATAAACTCATCTTT	CALGELFVHGDQTPTDKLIF
18	NA	TRDJ1	NA	TRDV1	TGTGCTCTTGCGACGCCGGGGGACCTACTCCCCCACACCGATAAACTCATCTTT	CALATPGDLLPHTDKLIF
26	NA	TRDJ1	TRDD3	TRDV1	TGTGCTCTTGGGGAACTAGTTCCACAAACAAGGTCCTGGTGTACTGGGGGATTGACCTACACCGATAAACTCATCTTT	CALGELVPQTRSWCTGGLTYTDKLIF
21	few	TRDJ1	NA	TRDV1	TGTGCTCTTGGGGAAGCGTGTTCCTACCGGTACTGGGGGTCGACCACCGATAAACTCATCTTT	CALGEACSYRYWGSTTDKLIF
22	once	TRDJ1	TRDD3	TRDV1	TGTGCTCTTGGGGCCCCATTCCTAGGGGGGCTTACTGGGGGATACGGGGACGATAAACTCATCTTT	CALGAPFLGGLTGGYGDDKLIF
20	NA	TRDJ1	TRDD3	TRDV1	TGTGCTCTCTGCCCCTACGAGTACTGGGGGATACGAGGAAGCACCGATAAACTCATCTTT	CALCPYEYWGIRGSTDKLIF
24	NA	TRDJ1	NA	TRDV1	TGTGCTCTTGGGGATGGCTTAACACGTCTTCCTACGGGACTGGGGGGGATCTGCACCGATAAACTCATCTTT	CALGDGLTRLPTGLGGICTDKLIF
18	few	TRDJ1	TRDD3	TRDV2	TGTGCCTGCGGAAGGCTGGGGGATAATTTCGCGGACACCGATAAACTCATCTTT	CACGRLGDNFADTDKLIF
19	few	TRDJ1	TRDD2	TRDV1	TGTGCTCTTGGGCCAATTCCTTCCTACTTTAGCTCGGATACCGATAAACTCATCTTT	CALGPIPSYFSSDTDKLIF
14	NA	TRDJ1	TRDD3	TRDV2	TGTGCCTGTGACACCGAGGGGGATACCCATAAACTCATCTTT	CACDTEGDTHKLIF